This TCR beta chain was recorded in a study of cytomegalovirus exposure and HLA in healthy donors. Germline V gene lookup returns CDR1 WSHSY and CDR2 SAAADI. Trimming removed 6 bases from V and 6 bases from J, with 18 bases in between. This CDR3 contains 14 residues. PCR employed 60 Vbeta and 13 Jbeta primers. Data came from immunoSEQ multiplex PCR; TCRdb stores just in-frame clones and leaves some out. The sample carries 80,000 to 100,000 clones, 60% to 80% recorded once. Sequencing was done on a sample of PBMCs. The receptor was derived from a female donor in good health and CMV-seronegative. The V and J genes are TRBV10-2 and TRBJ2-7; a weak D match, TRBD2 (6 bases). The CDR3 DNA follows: TGCGCCAGCAGAGTAGCGGCAGCTAGGGGCGAGCAGTACTTC. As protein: CASRVAAARGEQYF.